These T cell receptor beta chains were read from a single sample in a study of T-cell memory formation after mild COVID-19. TCRdb re-derived calls from the 5' RACE reads in MiXCR, one entry per CDR3 protein. Of some 210,000 distinct CDR3 sequences listed, around 25% are singletons. The sample was PBMCs or a T cell subset sorted from them (not recorded which). The receptors here all came from an adult woman who had mild COVID-19 (a few samples of this study predate the infection). Cell type and time point are not known. Both conserved end residues are part of each CDR3.

j_call	v_call	cdr3_aa
TRBJ2-1	TRBV25-1	CASSGGEQFF
TRBJ2-1	TRBV24-1	CATSEDRTSGGTYNEQFF
TRBJ2-5	TRBV6-6	CASSVQVQETQYF
TRBJ1-1	TRBV12-3/TRBV12-4	CASSPALSAFF
TRBJ2-3	TRBV7-9	CASSAPRVSTDTQYF
TRBJ2-7	TRBV29-1	CSAMRSEAYEQYF
TRBJ2-3	TRBV4-1	CASSQDLQVTDTQYF
TRBJ1-5	TRBV2	CASSDGRGKNQPQHF
TRBJ2-7	TRBV7-2	CASSLFEGYEQYF
TRBJ1-1	TRBV29-1	CSVVGGRNTEAFF
TRBJ2-5	TRBV7-3	CASSYQREETQYF
TRBJ1-2	TRBV6-4	CASSSESGYGYTF
TRBJ2-3	TRBV5-1	CASSLAGAKYTDTQYF
TRBJ2-1	TRBV15	CATSISGNSYNEQFF
TRBJ2-2	TRBV5-1	CASSGIAPPGTVNTGELFF
TRBJ2-2	TRBV19	CASTRMGSGELFF
TRBJ1-5	TRBV28	CASSPDSNQPQHF
TRBJ2-1	TRBV11-3	CASSLGVGGEQFF
TRBJ1-5	TRBV12-3/TRBV12-4	CASSLQGNSQPQHF
TRBJ1-1	TRBV11-2	CASSFDTGRAFF
TRBJ2-5	TRBV24-1	CATASWTGGTETQYF
TRBJ2-2	TRBV11-2	CASSTSGTVNTGELFF
TRBJ2-2	TRBV6-5	CASSYVGSNTGELFF
TRBJ1-1	TRBV18	CASSPRGVNTEAFF
TRBJ2-5	TRBV7-3	CASSLTPGEETQYF
TRBJ2-1	TRBV12-3/TRBV12-4	CASTISGRSYNEQFF
TRBJ2-3	TRBV15	CATRADRASRSDTQYF
TRBJ2-5	TRBV9	CASSVGTGDQETQYF
TRBJ2-7	TRBV7-9	CASSPTGAYEQYF
TRBJ1-5	TRBV24-1	CATSDPTDSNQPQHF
TRBJ2-5	TRBV20-1	CSARQGTTQYF
TRBJ1-1	TRBV5-1	CASSSDDRGAEAFF
TRBJ1-5	TRBV5-1	CASSPFMGDQPQHF
TRBJ1-2	TRBV18	CASSPDQSGYTF
TRBJ2-1	TRBV7-9	CASSLAGTSGINEQFF
TRBJ2-6	TRBV15	CATTRGPGGSGANVLTF
TRBJ1-1	TRBV5-1	CASSVRTTNTEAFF
TRBJ2-7	TRBV5-1	CASSLGDRGSDEQYF
TRBJ1-2	TRBV12-3/TRBV12-4	CASSPQGWGYTF
TRBJ1-2	TRBV20-1	CSARAGNGYTF
TRBJ2-2	TRBV4-2	CASRDPGGRELFF
TRBJ2-1	TRBV5-1	CASSLAAGGRKNEQFF
TRBJ2-7	TRBV9	CASSVSLAGGEQYF
TRBJ1-5	TRBV6-4	CASSDLTGPNQPQHF
TRBJ2-1	TRBV7-9	CASSSGYNEQFF
TRBJ1-5	TRBV7-2	CASSSQGRGQPQHF
TRBJ2-3	TRBV6-4	CASSTRTGDTDTQYF
TRBJ1-1	TRBV7-2	CASSHGRGNTEAFF
TRBJ2-4	TRBV5-6	CASSPETAKNIQYF
TRBJ2-3	TRBV7-8	CASSREPGKENTQYF
TRBJ2-5	TRBV7-9	CASSLGPGLVKETQYF
TRBJ2-3	TRBV5-1	CASSPGLAGGPGTQYF
TRBJ2-3	TRBV7-2	CASSTRDGADTQYF
TRBJ1-1	TRBV28	CASSPVFGVTEAFF
TRBJ2-1	TRBV7-3	CASSPSRTRANEQFF
TRBJ2-1	TRBV15	CATSTGQGFYNEQFF
TRBJ2-3	TRBV6-5	CASSGGGGTDTQYF
TRBJ2-3	TRBV14	CASSGRDHTDTQYF
TRBJ2-1	TRBV3-1	CASSQVRNEQFF
TRBJ2-3	TRBV15	CATGRLAGEGDTQYF